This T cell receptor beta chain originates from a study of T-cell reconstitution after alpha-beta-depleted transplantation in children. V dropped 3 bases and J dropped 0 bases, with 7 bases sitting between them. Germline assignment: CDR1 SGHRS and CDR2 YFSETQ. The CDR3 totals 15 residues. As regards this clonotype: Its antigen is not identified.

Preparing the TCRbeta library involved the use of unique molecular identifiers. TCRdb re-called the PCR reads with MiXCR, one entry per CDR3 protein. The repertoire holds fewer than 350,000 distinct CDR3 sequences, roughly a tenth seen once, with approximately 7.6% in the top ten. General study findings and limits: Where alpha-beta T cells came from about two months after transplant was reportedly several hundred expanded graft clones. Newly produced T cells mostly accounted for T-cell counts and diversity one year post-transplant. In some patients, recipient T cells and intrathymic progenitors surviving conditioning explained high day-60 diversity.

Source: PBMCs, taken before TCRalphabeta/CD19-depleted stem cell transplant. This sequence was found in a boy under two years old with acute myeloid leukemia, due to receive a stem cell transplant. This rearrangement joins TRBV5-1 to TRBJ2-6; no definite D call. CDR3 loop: CASSSTNSGANVLTF. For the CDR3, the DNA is TGCGCCAGCAGCTCGACGAACTCTGGGGCCAACGTCCTGACTTTC.